Detailed here is one TCR beta chain. Antigen: not known. This sample stems from a study of regulatory T cells in long-lasting Graves disease. Study-level points and caveats: Those with persistent disease had in common more public clonotypes (fewer than 3,000) than new patients (approximately 970). A limited number of samples was an acknowledged limitation. Tissue studied was limited to peripheral blood, excluding thyroid tissue.

Specified time point: newly diagnosed GD, antithyroid drugs for less than 3 months. After RNA was extracted from PBMCs, the TCR library was made from it. iRepertoire HTBI primers and Arm-PCR of CDR3 regions built TCR beta libraries. TCRdb used MiXCR to reprocess the multiplex PCR reads, holding one entry per CDR3 protein. This table holds 500,000 to 700,000 distinct CDR3 sequences, around 15% found once. This CDR3 is 14 amino acids long. Germline V gene sequence: CDR1 GTSNPN, CDR2 SVGIG (reference sequence). Trimming pared 0 bases from V and 2 bases from J, leaving 11 bases between. These data were likewise used in another study, on T cells in Graves' hyperthyroidism and ophthalmopathy. That paper states: A first-round RT-PCR of the TCR CDR3 used the HTBI primer set.

The J gene is TRBJ2-7, the V gene TRBV30; D perhaps matches TRBD1 (5 bases). Here the sequenced sample was peripheral blood mononuclear cells (PBMCs), taken at new diagnosis, from a patient treated with antithyroid drugs. The source is a woman in her 30s with Graves disease. The CDR3 sequence is CAWSVNGRAYEQYF. CDR3 nucleotide sequence: TGTGCCTGGAGTGTAAACGGCAGGGCCTACGAGCAGTACTTC.